Reported below is one T cell receptor (beta chain). TCRdb re-called the reads through MiXCR, storing one row per CDR3 protein. The table lists about 150,000 distinct CDR3 sequences, about 15% of them singletons, with approximately 18% in the top ten. V was trimmed by 0 bases and J by 4 bases, leaving 9 bases between them. The CDR3 length is 15 residues. CDR1 SEHNR and CDR2 FQNEAQ come from the germline V gene (reference sequence). The data originate from a study of T cell repertoires in cytomegalovirus infection. The chain recombines TRBV7-9 with TRBJ1-4; D is possibly TRBD1 (6 bases). Sequencing was performed on CD8+ T cells from PBMCs. The source is a human donor in good health (CMV status not recorded). Some clones in this sample may be carry-over from other donors' samples. The CDR3 DNA is TGTGCCAGCAGCTTAGCGGGGGCGGTTAATGAAAAACTGTTTTTT. It yields the protein CASSLAGAVNEKLFF.